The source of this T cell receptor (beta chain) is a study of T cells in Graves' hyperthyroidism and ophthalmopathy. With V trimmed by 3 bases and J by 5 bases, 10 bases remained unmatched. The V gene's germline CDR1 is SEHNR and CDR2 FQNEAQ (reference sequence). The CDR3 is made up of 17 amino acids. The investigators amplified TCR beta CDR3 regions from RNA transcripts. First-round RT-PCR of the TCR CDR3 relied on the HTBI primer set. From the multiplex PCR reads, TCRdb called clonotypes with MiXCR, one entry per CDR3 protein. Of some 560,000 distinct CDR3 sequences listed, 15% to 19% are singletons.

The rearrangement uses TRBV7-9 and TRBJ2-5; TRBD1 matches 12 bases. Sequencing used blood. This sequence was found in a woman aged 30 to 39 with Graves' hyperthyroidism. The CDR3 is CASSFRQGQGARETQYF. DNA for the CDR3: TGTGCCAGCAGCTTCAGGCAGGGACAGGGGGCGCGGGAGACCCAGTACTTC. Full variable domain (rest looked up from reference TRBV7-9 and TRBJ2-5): DTGVSQNPRHKITKRGQNVTFRCDPISEHNRLYWYRQTLGQGPEFLTYFQNEAQLEKSRLLSDRFSAERPKGSFSTLEIQRTEQGDSAMYLCASSFRQGQGARETQYFGPGTRLLVL.